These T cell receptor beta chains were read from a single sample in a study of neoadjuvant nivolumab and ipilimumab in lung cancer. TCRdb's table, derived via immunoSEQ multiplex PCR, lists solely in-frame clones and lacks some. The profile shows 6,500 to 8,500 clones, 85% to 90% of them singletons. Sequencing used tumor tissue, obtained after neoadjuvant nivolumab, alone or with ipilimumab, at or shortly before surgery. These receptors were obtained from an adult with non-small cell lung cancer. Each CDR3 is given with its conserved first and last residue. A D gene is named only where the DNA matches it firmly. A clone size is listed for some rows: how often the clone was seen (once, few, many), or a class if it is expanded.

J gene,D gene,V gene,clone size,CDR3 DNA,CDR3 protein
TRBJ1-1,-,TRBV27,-,TGTGCCAGCAGTCCCCGACTGAACACTGAAGCTTTCTTT,CASSPRLNTEAFF
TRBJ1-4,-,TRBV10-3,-,TGTGCCATCAGTGGTACGGGAGAGGTTAATGAAAAACTGTTTTTT,CAISGTGEVNEKLFF
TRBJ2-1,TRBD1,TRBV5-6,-,TGTGCCAGCAGAAATGACAGGGCGAAAAATGAGCAGTTCTTC,CASRNDRAKNEQFF
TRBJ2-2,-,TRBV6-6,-,TGTGCCAGCCAGCGGCTAACCACCGGGGAGCTGTTTTTT,CASQRLTTGELFF
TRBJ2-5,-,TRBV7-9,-,TGTGCCAGCAGCTTATCAGGGAGCGTAGAGACCCAGTACTTC,CASSLSGSVETQYF
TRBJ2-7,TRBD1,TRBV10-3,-,TGTGCCATCAGTGGCGGGACAGGACTTGGGCATTGGGCTTACGAGCAGTACTTC,CAISGGTGLGHWAYEQYF
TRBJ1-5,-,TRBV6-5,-,TGTGCCAGCAAACAGTATAGCAATCAGCCCCAGCATTTT,CASKQYSNQPQHF
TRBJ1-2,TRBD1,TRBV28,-,TGTGCCAGCACCGACAGGGGAAGGTATGGCTACACCTTC,CASTDRGRYGYTF
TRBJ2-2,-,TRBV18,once,TGTGCCAGCTCACTCCGAAGGATCGACGGGGAGCTGTTTTTT,CASSLRRIDGELFF
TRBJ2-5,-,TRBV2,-,TGTGCCAGCGGGGCAGAGACCCAGTACTTC,CASGAETQYF
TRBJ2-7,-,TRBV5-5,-,TGTGCCAGCAGCTTGGCCAGCAGCCGCGGGGAGCAGTACTTC,CASSLASSRGEQYF
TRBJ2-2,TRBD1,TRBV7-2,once,TGTGCCAGCAGCCGACAGGGTCGTTCGACCGGGGAGCTGTTTTTT,CASSRQGRSTGELFF
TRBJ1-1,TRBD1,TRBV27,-,TGTGCCAGCAGCCGACCGGGACAGGGGGGAGACGCTGAAGCTTTCTTT,CASSRPGQGGDAEAFF
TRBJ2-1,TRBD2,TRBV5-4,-,TGTGCCAGCGGGAGGGACTCCTACAATGAGCAGTTCTTC,CASGRDSYNEQFF
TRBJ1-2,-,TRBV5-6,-,TGTGCCAGCAGCTTCAATCTCGACAGTCGGGGCTATGGCTACACCTTC,CASSFNLDSRGYGYTF
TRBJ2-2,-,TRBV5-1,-,TGCGCCAGCAGCGCGACACTAAACACCGGGGAGCTGTTTTTT,CASSATLNTGELFF
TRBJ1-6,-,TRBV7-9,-,TGTGCCAGCCGGGGGGACGGCTATAATTCACCCCTCCACTTT,CASRGDGYNSPLHF
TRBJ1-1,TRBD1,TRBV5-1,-,TGCGCCAGCAGTTCGGTCAGGGGGGCTGGGAACACTGAAGCTTTCTTT,CASSSVRGAGNTEAFF
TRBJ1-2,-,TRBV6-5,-,TGTGCCAGCAGTTCCTGGGGGGGGTTGGGTTATGGCTACACCTTC,CASSSWGGLGYGYTF
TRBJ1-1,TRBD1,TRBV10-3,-,TGTGCCATCAGTCCGCGCGGGACAGGGAACACTGAAGCTTTCTTT,CAISPRGTGNTEAFF
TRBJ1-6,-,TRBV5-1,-,TGCGCCAGCAGCTTGGAAGGGGGACGGGATTCACCCCTCCACTTT,CASSLEGGRDSPLHF
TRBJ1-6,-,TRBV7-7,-,TGTGCCAGCAGCTTTTCAGGGGATCATAATTCACCCCTCCACTTT,CASSFSGDHNSPLHF
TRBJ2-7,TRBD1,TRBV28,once,TGTGCCAGCGCGAATGGACAGGCCTCCTACGAGCAGTACTTC,CASANGQASYEQYF
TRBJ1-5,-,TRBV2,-,TGTGCCAGCAATAGGGGTAGCAATCAGCCCCAGCATTTT,CASNRGSNQPQHF
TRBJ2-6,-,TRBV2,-,TGTGCCAGCAGTATGCAGGGTGGGACCTCTGGGGCCAACGTCCTGACTTTC,CASSMQGGTSGANVLTF
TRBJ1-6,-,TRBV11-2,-,TGTGCCAGCAGCCAGGGATTTTATAATTCACCCCTCCACTTT,CASSQGFYNSPLHF
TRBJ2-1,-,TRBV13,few,TGTGCCAGCAGCTTAGGACAGGGCCTTAACAATGAGCAGTTCTTC,CASSLGQGLNNEQFF
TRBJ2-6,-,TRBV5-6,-,TGTGCCAGCAGCTTCTTCCGCTCTGGGGCCAACGTCCTGACTTTC,CASSFFRSGANVLTF
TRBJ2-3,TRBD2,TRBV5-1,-,TGCGCCAGCAGCTTCGGAAGCGGGGGGGAACATACGCAGTATTTT,CASSFGSGGEHTQYF
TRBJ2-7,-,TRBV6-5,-,TGTGCCAGCAGTTTCCGGGCCTGGGGCCCCTACGAGCAGTACTTC,CASSFRAWGPYEQYF
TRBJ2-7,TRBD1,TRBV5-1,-,TGCGCCAGCAGCTTAGGGGACAGCTCCTACGAGCAGTACTTC,CASSLGDSSYEQYF
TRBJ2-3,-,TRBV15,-,TGTGCCACCAGCATGCTTATAGGGTCCGATACGCAGTATTTT,CATSMLIGSDTQYF
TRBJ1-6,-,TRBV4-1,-,TGCGCCAGCAGCCGGGACCAAAATTCACCCCTCCACTTT,CASSRDQNSPLHF
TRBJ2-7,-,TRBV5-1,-,TGCGCCAGCAGCCCAGGGGACTACTCCTACGAGCAGTACTTC,CASSPGDYSYEQYF
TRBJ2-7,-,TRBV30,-,TGTGCCTGGAGTGCAGGGGATCCCTACGAGCAGTACTTC,CAWSAGDPYEQYF
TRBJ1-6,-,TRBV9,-,TGTGCCAGCAGTACAGCGGATAATTCACCCCTCCACTTT,CASSTADNSPLHF
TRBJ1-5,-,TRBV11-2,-,TGTGCCAGCAGCTTAGACAGGCAGGGGCAGCCCCAGCATTTT,CASSLDRQGQPQHF
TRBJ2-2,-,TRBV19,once,TGTGCCAGTAGCACAGGGACGAACACCGGGGAGCTGTTTTTT,CASSTGTNTGELFF
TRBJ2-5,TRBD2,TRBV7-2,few,TGTGCCAGCAGCGCGGGACTAGCGGGGGGTGAGACCCAGTACTTC,CASSAGLAGGETQYF
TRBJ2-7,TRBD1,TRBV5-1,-,TGCGCCAGCAGCTTGGCCAGTGGACAGGGGTTGGACGAGCAGTACTTC,CASSLASGQGLDEQYF
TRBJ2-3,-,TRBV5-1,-,TGCGCCAGCAGTCCGGACAGCGCCAGCACAGATACGCAGTATTTT,CASSPDSASTDTQYF
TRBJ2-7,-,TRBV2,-,TGTGCCAGCAGTGACAGGGTAAGGACCTACGAGCAGTACTTC,CASSDRVRTYEQYF
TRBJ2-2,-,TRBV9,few,TGTGCCAGCAGCGTAGAGGGGCGGGCTAGCGGGGAGCTGTTTTTT,CASSVEGRASGELFF
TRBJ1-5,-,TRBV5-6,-,TGTGCCAGCAGCTTGGTGGGGTTAGCGAATCAGCCCCAGCATTTT,CASSLVGLANQPQHF
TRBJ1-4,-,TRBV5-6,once,TGTGCCAGCAGCTCTGGCGGAGGGTCTGAAAAACTGTTTTTT,CASSSGGGSEKLFF
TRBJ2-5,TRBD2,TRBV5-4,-,TGTGCCAGCAGCTCGGGACTAGCGGGGGGGCCGGAAGAGACCCAGTACTTC,CASSSGLAGGPEETQYF
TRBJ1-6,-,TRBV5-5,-,TGTGCCAGCAGCCGGGAGATTTCACCCCTCCACTTT,CASSREISPLHF
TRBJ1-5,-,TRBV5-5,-,TGTGCCAGCAGCTTGGAGGAATGGGGGGATTTCAGTCAGCCCCAGCATTTT,CASSLEEWGDFSQPQHF
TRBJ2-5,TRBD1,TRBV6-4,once,TGTGCCAGCAGTGGACAGGGAAGAGGTGGGTACCAAGAGACCCAGTACTTC,CASSGQGRGGYQETQYF
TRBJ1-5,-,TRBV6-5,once,TGTGCCAGCAGACCTATCAGGGACGGCAATCAGCCCCAGCATTTT,CASRPIRDGNQPQHF